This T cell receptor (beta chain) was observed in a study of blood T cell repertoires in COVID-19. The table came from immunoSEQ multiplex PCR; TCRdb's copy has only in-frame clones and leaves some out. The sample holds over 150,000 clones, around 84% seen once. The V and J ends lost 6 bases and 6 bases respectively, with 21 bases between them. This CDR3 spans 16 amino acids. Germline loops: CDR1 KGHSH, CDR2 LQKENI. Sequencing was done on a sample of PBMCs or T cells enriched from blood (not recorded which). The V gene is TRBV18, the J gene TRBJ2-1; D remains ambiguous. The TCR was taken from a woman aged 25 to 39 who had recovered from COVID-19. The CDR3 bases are TGTGCCAGCTCCCCAAAGAGGAGCCTAATGGGCAATGAGCAGTTCTTC. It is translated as CASSPKRSLMGNEQFF.